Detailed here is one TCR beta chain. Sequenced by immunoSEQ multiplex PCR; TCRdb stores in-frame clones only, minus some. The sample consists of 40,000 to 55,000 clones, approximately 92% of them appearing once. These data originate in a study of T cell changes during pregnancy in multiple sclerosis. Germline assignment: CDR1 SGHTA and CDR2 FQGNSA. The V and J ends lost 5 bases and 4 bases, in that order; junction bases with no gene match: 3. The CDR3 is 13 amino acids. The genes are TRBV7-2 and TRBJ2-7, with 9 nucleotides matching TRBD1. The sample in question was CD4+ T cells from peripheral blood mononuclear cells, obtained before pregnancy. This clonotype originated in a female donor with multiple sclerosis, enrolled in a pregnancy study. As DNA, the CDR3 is TGTGCCAGCAGCCGGACAGGGGCGTACGAGCAGTACTTC. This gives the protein CASSRTGAYEQYF.